The TCR beta chain described here comes from a study of blood T cell repertoires in COVID-19. Study-level background: Acute and convalescent COVID-19 specimens originated in the United States, Italy and Spain. T cells, B-cell-depleted T cells, or PBMCs supplied cDNA or gDNA.

Cohort allocation depended upon clinical history that participants reported. Within 2 weeks of study entry, exposed participants had contacted a PCR-confirmed or clinician-diagnosed COVID-19 case. Data came from immunoSEQ multiplex PCR; TCRdb stores just in-frame clones and leaves some out. The sample lists 150,000 or so clones, 87% occurring once. The specimen sequenced was PBMCs or T cells enriched from blood (not recorded which). The receptor's source is a woman between 40 and 50 years old who had been exposed to COVID-19.

CDR3 region: CASSYSINSGSYEQYF. The CDR3 nucleotides are TGTGCCAGCAGTTACTCGATAAATAGCGGGAGCTACGAGCAGTACTTC. The rearrangement links TRBV6-5 to TRBJ2-7; TRBD2 agrees at 9 bases. The germline V gene encodes CDR1 MNHEY and CDR2 SVGAGI. The CDR3 extends over 16 amino acids. Trimming took 0 bases from V and 3 from J; bases not matched to a gene: 6.